A single sample is the source of the 13 T cell receptor beta chains below, sequenced in a study of shared clonotypes between healthy human individuals. Sequencing used immunoSEQ multiplex PCR; TCRdb keeps in-frame clones, though not all of them. The sample records 1.6 million or so clones, around 98.5% being singletons. The sequencing sample was made of naive CD4+ T cells sorted from blood. The subset here: CD45RA+ positively selected. All receptors come from a man aged 25-45 years in good health.

The chain carries TRBV7-9 and TRBJ1-1; 7 bases agree with TRBD1. V shed 4 bases, J shed 5 bases, and the junction held 13 bases outside the gene matches. CDR1 is SEHNR and CDR2 is FQNEAQ in the germline V gene (reference sequence). The CDR3 is 16 amino acids. CDR3: CASSSDRQGGWTEAFF. In nucleotides, the CDR3 is TGTGCCAGCAGCTCCGACCGACAGGGTGGGTGGACTGAAGCTTTCTTT.

This chain connects TRBV7-9 to TRBJ1-4, with D maybe TRBD1 (5 bases). CDR3 size: 18 residues. V was trimmed by 1 base and J by 0 bases, leaving 15 bases between them. Per germline, CDR1 SEHNR and CDR2 FQNEAQ (reference sequence). The CDR3 DNA follows: TGTGCCAGCAGCTTAGAAGGGGCGTTGGGGGCAACTAATGAAAAACTGTTTTTT. Its protein is CASSLEGALGATNEKLFF.

The chain recombines TRBV10-2 with TRBJ2-2; D is undetermined. The germline gives CDR1 WSHSY, CDR2 SAAADI. The CDR3 has 13 amino acids. V was shortened by 1 base and J by 6 bases, with 6 bases between the two germline ends. CDR3 residues: CASSEWRSGELFF. The CDR3 region has the DNA TGCGCCAGCAGTGAGTGGCGCTCCGGGGAGCTGTTTTTT.

The chain links TRBV7-2 to TRBJ2-7; D possibly corresponds to TRBD1 (7 bases). CDR3 length: 17 residues. The V gene lost 1 base and the J gene lost 0 bases, with 16 bases spanning the gap. Germline V gene data show CDR1 as SGHTA and CDR2 as FQGNSA. CDR3 amino acids: CASSLVGGGAYSYEQYF. For the CDR3, the DNA is TGTGCCAGCAGCTTAGTAGGGGGCGGGGCCTACTCCTACGAGCAGTACTTC.

The V and J genes are TRBV15 and TRBJ1-5; D is uncertain. The CDR3 sequence is 12 residues long. CDR1 and CDR2 (germline): LNHNV, YYDKDF (reference sequence). Trimming pared 5 bases from V and 6 bases from J, leaving 8 bases between. The CDR3 DNA sequence: TGTGCCACCAGCCCCCCAGCTCAGCCCCAGCATTTT. Amino acids: CATSPPAQPQHF.

This chain joins TRBV2 and TRBJ2-1; 11 bases fit TRBD2. Germline lookup yields CDR1 SNHLY and CDR2 FYNNEI. The ends lost 6 bases at V and 4 bases at J; junction bases unmatched: 8. The CDR3 has 16 residues. In DNA form, the CDR3 reads TGTGCCAGCAGCACCCCGGGACTAGCGGTGTACAATGAGCAGTTCTTC. This translates into CASSTPGLAVYNEQFF. Looking up the rest from reference TRBV2 and TRBJ2-1 gives the full variable domain: EPEVTQTPSHQVTQMGQEVILRCVPISNHLYFYWYRQILGQKVEFLVSFYNNEISEKSEIFDDQFSVERPDGSNFTLKIRSTKLEDSAMYFCASSTPGLAVYNEQFFGPGTRLTVL.

The gene calls are TRBV5-1 and TRBJ2-5; TRBD2 aligns across 8 bases. CDR1 is SGHRS, CDR2 YFSETQ, per germline. CDR3 size: 15 residues. V lost 1 base to trimming and J lost 4 bases; unmatched junction nucleotides: 6. The CDR3 here is CASSLRAGAIETQYF. The CDR3 coding sequence is TGCGCCAGCAGCTTGAGAGCGGGAGCGATAGAGACCCAGTACTTC. Combining the CDR3 with reference TRBV5-1 and TRBJ2-5 gives the whole variable domain KAGVTQTPRYLIKTRGQQVTLSCSPISGHRSVSWYQQTPGQGLQFLFEYFSETQRNKGNFPGRFSGRQFSNSRSEMNVSTLELGDSALYLCASSLRAGAIETQYFGPGTRLLVL.

To note about this clone: The sample has other DNA sequences that encode this CDR3 too. V usage is TRBV9 and J usage is TRBJ2-1, with 7 bases fitting TRBD2. The germline V gene encodes CDR1 SGDLS and CDR2 YYNGEE. The CDR3 loop spans 15 amino acids. Losses at the gene ends were 0 bases for V and 2 bases for J; bases not matched to a gene: 2. The DNA of the CDR3 is TGTGCCAGCAGCGTAGCGGGAGGACCCTACAATGAGCAGTTCTTC. It codes for CASSVAGGPYNEQFF. Complete variable domain (other parts from reference TRBV9 and TRBJ2-1): DSGVTQTPKHLITATGQRVTLRCSPRSGDLSVYWYQQSLDQGLQFLIQYYNGEERAKGNILERFSAQQFPDLHSELNLSSLELGDSALYFCASSVAGGPYNEQFFGPGTRLTVL.

This chain uses TRBV19 with TRBJ1-5; D not resolved. The length of the CDR3 is 15 residues. Germline V gives CDR1 LNHDA, CDR2 SQIVND (reference sequence). The V gene lost 3 bases and the J gene lost 2 bases, with 11 bases spanning the gap. This chain's CDR3 is CASSIRGRRNQPQHF. The CDR3 nucleotides are TGTGCCAGTAGTATTCGAGGGAGGCGCAATCAGCCCCAGCATTTT.

The gene calls are TRBV2 and TRBJ1-2; the D is unclear. Trimming pared 0 bases from V and 8 bases from J, leaving 16 bases between. There are 15 residues in the CDR3. Germline assignment: CDR1 SNHLY and CDR2 FYNNEI. CDR3 amino acids: CASSEANDPSGGYTF. CDR3 bases: TGTGCCAGCAGTGAAGCTAACGACCCGTCGGGGGGCTACACCTTC.

This chain joins TRBV9 and TRBJ1-1; D gene unclear. Per germline, CDR1 SGDLS and CDR2 YYNGEE. V lost 0 bases and J lost 12, with 18 bases in between. The CDR3 is 14 residues long. Here the CDR3 reads CASSVVEAGGRTFF. In nucleotides, the CDR3 is TGTGCCAGCAGCGTAGTGGAAGCAGGAGGGCGCACTTTCTTT.

J is TRBJ1-1 and V is TRBV7-9, with D possibly being TRBD1 (5 bases). Germline-derived CDR1 and CDR2 are SEHNR and FQNEAQ (reference sequence). The CDR3 is 17 residues long. Trimming stripped 8 bases from V and 0 bases from J, with 22 bases between. CDR3 sequence reads: CASYWLTGGDLNTEAFF. For the CDR3, the DNA is TGTGCCAGCTATTGGTTGACGGGGGGTGATTTGAACACTGAAGCTTTCTTT.

The chain employs TRBV10-1 and TRBJ2-3, with 7 bases identical to TRBD1. Looked up from germline, CDR1 is WNHNN and CDR2 is SYGVQD (reference sequence). The CDR3 consists of 15 residues. Germline trimming cut 2 bases from V and 2 bases from J; bases unmatched to any gene: 4. The CDR3: CASSEQGVATDTQYF. The CDR3 DNA follows: TGCGCCAGCAGTGAGCAGGGGGTAGCCACAGATACGCAGTATTTT.